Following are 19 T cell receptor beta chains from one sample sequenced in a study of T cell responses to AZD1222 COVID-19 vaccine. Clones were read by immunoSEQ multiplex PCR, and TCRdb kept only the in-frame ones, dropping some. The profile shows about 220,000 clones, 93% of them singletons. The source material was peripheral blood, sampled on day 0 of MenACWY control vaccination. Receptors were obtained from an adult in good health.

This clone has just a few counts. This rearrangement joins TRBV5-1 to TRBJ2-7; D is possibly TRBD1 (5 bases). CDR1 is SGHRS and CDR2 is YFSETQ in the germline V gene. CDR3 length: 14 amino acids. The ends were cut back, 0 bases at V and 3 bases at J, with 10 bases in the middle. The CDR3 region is CASSLDGRDYEQYF. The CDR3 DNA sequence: TGCGCCAGCAGCTTGGATGGCAGGGACTACGAGCAGTACTTC.

CDR3 sequence reads: CASSEPRETQYF. Here the CDR3 DNA reads TGTGCCAGTAGCGAGCCCCGGGAGACCCAGTACTTC. V is TRBV19 and J is TRBJ2-5; D uncertain. V was pared by 6 bases and J by 5 bases, with 10 bases between. This CDR3 contains 12 residues. Germline V gives CDR1 LNHDA, CDR2 SQIVND (reference sequence).

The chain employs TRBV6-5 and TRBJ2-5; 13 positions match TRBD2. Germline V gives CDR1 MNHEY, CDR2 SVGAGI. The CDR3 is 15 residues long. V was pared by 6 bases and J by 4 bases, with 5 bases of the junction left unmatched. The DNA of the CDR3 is TGTGCCAGCAGGACTAGCGGGGGGTTACGAGAGACCCAGTACTTC. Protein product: CASRTSGGLRETQYF.

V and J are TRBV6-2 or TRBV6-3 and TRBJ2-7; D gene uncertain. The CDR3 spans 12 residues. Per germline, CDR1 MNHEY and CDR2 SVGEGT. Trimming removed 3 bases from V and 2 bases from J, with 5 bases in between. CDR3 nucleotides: TGTGCCAGCAGTTATTCCCCCTACGAGCAGTACTTC. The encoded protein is CASSYSPYEQYF.

The CDR3: CASSGANVLTF. As DNA, the CDR3 is TGTGCCAGTAGTGGGGCCAACGTCCTGACTTTC. The rearrangement joins TRBV19 to TRBJ2-6; the D is unclear. CDR1 and CDR2 (germline): LNHDA, SQIVND (reference sequence). V gave up 5 bases and J gave up 4 bases, with 0 bases separating them. The CDR3 has 11 amino acids.

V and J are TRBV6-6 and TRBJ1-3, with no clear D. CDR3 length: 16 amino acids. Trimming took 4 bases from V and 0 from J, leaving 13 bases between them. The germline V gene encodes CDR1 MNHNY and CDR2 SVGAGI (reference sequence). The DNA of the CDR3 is TGTGCCAGCAGTTCCCGGCGGGCGAACTCTGGAAACACCATATATTTT. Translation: CASSSRRANSGNTIYF.

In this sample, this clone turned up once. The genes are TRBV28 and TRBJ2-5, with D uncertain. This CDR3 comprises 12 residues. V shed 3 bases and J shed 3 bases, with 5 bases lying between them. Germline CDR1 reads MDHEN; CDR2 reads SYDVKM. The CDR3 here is CASSFDKETQYF. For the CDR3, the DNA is TGTGCCAGCAGTTTCGATAAAGAGACCCAGTACTTC.

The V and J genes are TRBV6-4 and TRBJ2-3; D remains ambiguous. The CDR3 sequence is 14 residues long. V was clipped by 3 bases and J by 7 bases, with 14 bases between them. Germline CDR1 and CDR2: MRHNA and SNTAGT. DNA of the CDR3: TGTGCCAGCAGTGAGCAGGCCATCTCCCATACGCAGTATTTT. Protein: CASSEQAISHTQYF.

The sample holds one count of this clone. In DNA form, the CDR3 reads TGCGCCAGCATGGAAAGGGGGGGCGCGTACACTGAAGCTTTCTTT. Protein product: CASMERGGAYTEAFF. This rearrangement joins TRBV10-2 to TRBJ1-1, with D tentatively TRBD1 (6 bases). Germline V gives CDR1 WSHSY, CDR2 SAAADI. Trimming stripped 7 bases from V and 3 bases from J, with 18 bases between. CDR3 length: 15 amino acids.

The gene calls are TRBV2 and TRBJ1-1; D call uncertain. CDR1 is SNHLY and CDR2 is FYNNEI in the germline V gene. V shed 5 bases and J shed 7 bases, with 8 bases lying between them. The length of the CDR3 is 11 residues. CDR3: CASSSVLEAFF. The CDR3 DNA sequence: TGTGCCAGCAGTTCGGTCCTTGAAGCTTTCTTT.

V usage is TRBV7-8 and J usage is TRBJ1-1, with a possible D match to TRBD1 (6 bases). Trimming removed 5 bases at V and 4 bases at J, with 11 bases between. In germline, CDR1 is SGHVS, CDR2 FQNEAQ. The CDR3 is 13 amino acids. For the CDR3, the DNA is TGTGCCAGCAGCAGGACAGTCGGCACTGAAGCTTTCTTT. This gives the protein CASSRTVGTEAFF. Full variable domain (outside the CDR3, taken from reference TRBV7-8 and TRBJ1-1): GAGVSQSPRYKVAKRGQDVALRCDPISGHVSLFWYQQALGQGPEFLTYFQNEAQLDKSGLPSDRFFAERPEGSVSTLKIQRTQQEDSAVYLCASSRTVGTEAFFGQGTRLTVV.

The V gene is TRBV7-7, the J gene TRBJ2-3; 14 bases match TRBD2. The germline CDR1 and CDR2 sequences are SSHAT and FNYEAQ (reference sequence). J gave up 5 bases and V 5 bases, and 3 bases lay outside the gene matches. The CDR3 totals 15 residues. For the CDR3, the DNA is TGTGCCAGCAGCCGGACTAGCGGGGGGATAGATACGCAGTATTTT. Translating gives CASSRTSGGIDTQYF. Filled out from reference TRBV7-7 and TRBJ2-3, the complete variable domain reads GAGVSQSPRYKVTKRGQDVTLRCDPISSHATLYWYQQALGQGPEFLTYFNYEAQPDKSGLPSDRFSAERPEGSISTLTIQRTEQRDSAMYRCASSRTSGGIDTQYFGPGTRLTVL.

This chain's CDR3 is CASSRTGTGGGNTEAFF. CDR3 DNA sequence: TGTGCCAGCAGCAGGACCGGGACAGGGGGCGGGAACACTGAAGCTTTCTTT. The chain recombines TRBV6-4 with TRBJ1-1; TRBD1 aligns across 12 bases. CDR3 size: 17 residues. The germline CDR1 and CDR2 sequences are MRHNA and SNTAGT. The V gene end was trimmed by 6 bases and the J gene end by 1 base; junction bases not matched to a gene: 9.

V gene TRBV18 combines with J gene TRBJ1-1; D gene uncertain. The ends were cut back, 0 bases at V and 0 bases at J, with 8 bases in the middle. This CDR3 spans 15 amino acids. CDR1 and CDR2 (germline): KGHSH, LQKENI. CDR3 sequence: CASSPPRVLNTEAFF. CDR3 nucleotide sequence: TGTGCCAGCTCACCACCGAGGGTGCTGAACACTGAAGCTTTCTTT.

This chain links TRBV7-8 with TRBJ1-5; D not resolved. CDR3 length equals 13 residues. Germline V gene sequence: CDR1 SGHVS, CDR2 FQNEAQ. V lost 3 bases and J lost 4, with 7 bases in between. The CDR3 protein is CASSFSENQPQHF. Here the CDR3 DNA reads TGTGCCAGCAGCTTCTCCGAGAATCAGCCCCAGCATTTT.

The CDR3 loop is CASSYPGTVQPQHF. The CDR3 DNA reads TGTGCCAGCAGTTACCCCGGGACAGTTCAGCCCCAGCATTTT. The chain links TRBV6-6 to TRBJ1-5, with 7 bases matching TRBD1. Germline-derived CDR1 and CDR2 are MNHNY and SVGAGI (reference sequence). J lost 6 bases, V lost 2 bases, and 4 bases had no gene match. This CDR3 is built from 14 residues.

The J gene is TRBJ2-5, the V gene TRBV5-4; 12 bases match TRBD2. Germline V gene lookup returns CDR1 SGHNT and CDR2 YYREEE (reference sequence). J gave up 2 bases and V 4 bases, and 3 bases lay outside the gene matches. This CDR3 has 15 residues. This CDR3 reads CASSPTSGGQETQYF. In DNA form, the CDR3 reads TGTGCCAGCAGCCCGACTAGCGGGGGACAAGAGACCCAGTACTTC.

CDR3: CASSSRRGEKLFF. DNA of the CDR3: TGTGCCAGCAGCTCGAGAAGGGGGGAAAAACTGTTTTTT. The V call is TRBV13, the J call TRBJ1-4; D might be TRBD1 (6 bases). The CDR3 runs 13 residues. Germline CDR1 is PRHDT and CDR2 is FYEKMQ (reference sequence). Trimming left V 4 bases short and J 8 bases short, with 11 bases between.

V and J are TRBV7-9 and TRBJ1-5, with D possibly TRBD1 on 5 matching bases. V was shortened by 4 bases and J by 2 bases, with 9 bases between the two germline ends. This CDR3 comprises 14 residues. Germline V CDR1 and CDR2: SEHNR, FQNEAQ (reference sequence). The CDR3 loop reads CASSSSGRNQPQHF. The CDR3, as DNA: TGTGCCAGCAGCTCCTCGGGACGCAATCAGCCCCAGCATTTT.